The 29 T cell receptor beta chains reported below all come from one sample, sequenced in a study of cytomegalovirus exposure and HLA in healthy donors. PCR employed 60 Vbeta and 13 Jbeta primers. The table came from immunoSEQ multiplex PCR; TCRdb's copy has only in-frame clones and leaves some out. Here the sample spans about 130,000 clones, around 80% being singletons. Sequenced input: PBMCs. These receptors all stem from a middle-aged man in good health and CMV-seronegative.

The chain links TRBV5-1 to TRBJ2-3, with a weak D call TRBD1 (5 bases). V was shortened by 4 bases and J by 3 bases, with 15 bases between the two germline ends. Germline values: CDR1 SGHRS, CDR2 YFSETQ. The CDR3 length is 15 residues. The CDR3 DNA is TGCGCCAGCAGCGATAGGACAAGGGCAACAGATACGCAGTATTTT. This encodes CASSDRTRATDTQYF.

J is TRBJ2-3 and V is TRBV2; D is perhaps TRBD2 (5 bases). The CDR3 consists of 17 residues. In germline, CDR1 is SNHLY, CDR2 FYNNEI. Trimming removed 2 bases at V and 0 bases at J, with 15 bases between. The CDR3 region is CASSERKGGTSTDTQYF. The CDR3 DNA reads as TGTGCCAGCAGTGAAAGGAAAGGAGGCACTAGCACAGATACGCAGTATTTT.

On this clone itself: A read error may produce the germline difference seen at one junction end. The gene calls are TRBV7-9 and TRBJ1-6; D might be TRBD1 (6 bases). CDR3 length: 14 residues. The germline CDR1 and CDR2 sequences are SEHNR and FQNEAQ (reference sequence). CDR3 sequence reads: CSSSYNRENSPLHF. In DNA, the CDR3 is TGTTCCAGCAGCTATAACAGGGAAAATTCACCCCTCCACTTT.

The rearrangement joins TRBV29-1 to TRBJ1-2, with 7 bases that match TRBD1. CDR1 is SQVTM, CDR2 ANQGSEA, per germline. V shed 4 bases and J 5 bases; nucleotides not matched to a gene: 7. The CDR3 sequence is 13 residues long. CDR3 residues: CSVGQGRYYGYTF. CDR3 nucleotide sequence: TGCAGCGTTGGACAGGGACGTTATTATGGCTACACCTTC.

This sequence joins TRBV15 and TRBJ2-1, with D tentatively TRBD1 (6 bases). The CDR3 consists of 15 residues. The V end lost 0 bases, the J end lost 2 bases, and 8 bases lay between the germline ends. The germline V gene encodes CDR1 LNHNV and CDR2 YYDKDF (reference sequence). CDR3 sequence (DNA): TGTGCCACCAGCAGAGAACGGACAGCCTACAATGAGCAGTTCTTC. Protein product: CATSRERTAYNEQFF.

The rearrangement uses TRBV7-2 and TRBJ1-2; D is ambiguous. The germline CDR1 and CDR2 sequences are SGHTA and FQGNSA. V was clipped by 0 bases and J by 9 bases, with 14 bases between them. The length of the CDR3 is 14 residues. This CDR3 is CASSLAYTSKSYTF. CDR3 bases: TGTGCCAGCAGCTTAGCGTACACCTCCAAGAGCTACACCTTC.

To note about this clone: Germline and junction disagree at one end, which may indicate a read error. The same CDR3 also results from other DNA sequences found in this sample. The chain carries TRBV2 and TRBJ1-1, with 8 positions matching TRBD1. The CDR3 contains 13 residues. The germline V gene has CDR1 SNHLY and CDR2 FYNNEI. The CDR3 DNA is TGTGCCAGCAGTCCGGACAGGGAGGCTGAGGCTTTCTTT. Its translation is CASSPDREAEAFF.

The DNA for the CDR3 is TGTGCCAGCAGGTCGACAGGGGGCAATTTGGTTGAGCAGTTCTTC. Protein product: CASRSTGGNLVEQFF. The chain carries TRBV6-5 and TRBJ2-1; the match to TRBD1 covers 10 bases. After removal of 6 bases from V and 9 bases from J, the junction contained 11 bases not matched to a gene. The CDR3 has 15 residues. Per the germline V gene, CDR1 is MNHEY and CDR2 is SVGAGI.

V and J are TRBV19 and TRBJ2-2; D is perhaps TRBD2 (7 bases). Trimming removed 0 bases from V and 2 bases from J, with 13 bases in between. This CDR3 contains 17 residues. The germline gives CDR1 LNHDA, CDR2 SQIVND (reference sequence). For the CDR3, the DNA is TGTGCCAGTAGTATAGATCGGGGGGCGCATAACACCGGGGAGCTGTTTTTT. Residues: CASSIDRGAHNTGELFF.

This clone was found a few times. The CDR3 DNA reads as TGTGCCAGTAGTATAGACAGGGGGCAAGATACGCAGTATTTT. It translates to CASSIDRGQDTQYF. The V and J genes are TRBV19 and TRBJ2-3; TRBD1 matches 8 bases. In germline, CDR1 is LNHDA, CDR2 SQIVND (reference sequence). The CDR3 loop spans 14 amino acids. The V segment lost 0 bases and the J segment 5 bases; nucleotides outside the gene matches: 1.

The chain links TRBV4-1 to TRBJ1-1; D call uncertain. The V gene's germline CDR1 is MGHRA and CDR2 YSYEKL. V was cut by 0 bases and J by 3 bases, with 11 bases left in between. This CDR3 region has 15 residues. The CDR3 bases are TGCGCCAGCAGCCAAGAGACTCACGGGGACACTGAAGCTTTCTTT. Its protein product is CASSQETHGDTEAFF.

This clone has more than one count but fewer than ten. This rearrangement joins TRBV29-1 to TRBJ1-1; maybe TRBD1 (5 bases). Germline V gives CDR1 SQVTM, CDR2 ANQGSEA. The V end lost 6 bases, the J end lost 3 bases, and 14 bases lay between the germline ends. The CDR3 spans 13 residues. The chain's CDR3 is CSVTRAGDTEAFF. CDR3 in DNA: TGCAGCGTAACGAGGGCGGGGGACACTGAAGCTTTCTTT.

The CDR3 reads CSVLAGGLKQETQYF. The CDR3 DNA follows: TGCAGCGTCTTAGCGGGGGGGCTAAAGCAAGAGACCCAGTACTTC. This chain connects TRBV29-1 to TRBJ2-5; 11 nucleotides agree with TRBD2. Trimming at V came to 6 bases and at J to 2 bases, leaving 8 bases not matched to a gene. CDR3 length: 15 residues. The V gene's germline CDR1 is SQVTM and CDR2 ANQGSEA.

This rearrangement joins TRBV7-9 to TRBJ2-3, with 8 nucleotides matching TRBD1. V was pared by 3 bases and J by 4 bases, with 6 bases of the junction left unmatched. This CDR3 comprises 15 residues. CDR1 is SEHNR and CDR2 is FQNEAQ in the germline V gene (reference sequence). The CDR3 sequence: CASSLAQGAADTQYF. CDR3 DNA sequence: TGTGCCAGCAGCTTGGCTCAGGGGGCCGCAGATACGCAGTATTTT.

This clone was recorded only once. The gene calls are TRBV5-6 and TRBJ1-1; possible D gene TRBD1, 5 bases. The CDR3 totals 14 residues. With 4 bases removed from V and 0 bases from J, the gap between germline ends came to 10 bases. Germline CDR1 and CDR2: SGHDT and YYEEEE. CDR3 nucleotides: TGTGCCAGCAGCCTACTACAGGTGAACACTGAAGCTTTCTTT. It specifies CASSLLQVNTEAFF.

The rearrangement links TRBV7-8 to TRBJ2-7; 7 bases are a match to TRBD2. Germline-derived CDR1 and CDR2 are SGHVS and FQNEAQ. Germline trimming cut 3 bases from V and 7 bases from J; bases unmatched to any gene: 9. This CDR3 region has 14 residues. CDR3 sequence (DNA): TGTGCCAGCAGCTTCCGGGACTACCGGGAGGAGCAGTACTTC. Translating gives CASSFRDYREEQYF.

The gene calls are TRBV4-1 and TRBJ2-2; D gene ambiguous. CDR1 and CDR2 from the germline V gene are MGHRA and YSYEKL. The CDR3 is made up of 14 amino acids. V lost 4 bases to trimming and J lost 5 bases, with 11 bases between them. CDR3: CASSPILRTGELFF. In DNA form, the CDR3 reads TGCGCCAGCAGCCCCATACTGAGAACCGGGGAGCTGTTTTTT.

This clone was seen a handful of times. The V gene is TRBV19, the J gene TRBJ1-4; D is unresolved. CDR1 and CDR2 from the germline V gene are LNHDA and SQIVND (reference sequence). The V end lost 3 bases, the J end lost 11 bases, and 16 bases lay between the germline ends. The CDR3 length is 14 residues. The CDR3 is CASSIPPRVEKLFF. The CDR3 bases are TGTGCCAGTAGTATCCCCCCTCGGGTCGAGAAACTGTTTTTT.

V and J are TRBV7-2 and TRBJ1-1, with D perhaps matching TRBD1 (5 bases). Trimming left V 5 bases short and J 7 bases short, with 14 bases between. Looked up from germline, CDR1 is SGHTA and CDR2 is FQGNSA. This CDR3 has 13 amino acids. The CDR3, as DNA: TGTGCCAGCAGCCCTAGTAGCAGGGATGAAGCTTTCTTT. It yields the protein CASSPSSRDEAFF.

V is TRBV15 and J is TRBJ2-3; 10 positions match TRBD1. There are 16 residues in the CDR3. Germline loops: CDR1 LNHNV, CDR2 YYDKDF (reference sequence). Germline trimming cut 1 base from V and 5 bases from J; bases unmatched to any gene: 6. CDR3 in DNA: TGTGCCACCAGCAGAGGCCGGGACAGGGGCATAGATACGCAGTATTTT. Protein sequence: CATSRGRDRGIDTQYF.

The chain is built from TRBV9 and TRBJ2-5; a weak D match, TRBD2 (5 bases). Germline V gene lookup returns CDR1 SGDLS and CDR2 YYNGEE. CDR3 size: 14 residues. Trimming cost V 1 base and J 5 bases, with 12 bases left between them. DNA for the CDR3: TGTGCCAGCAGCGTAACGGGGAATGGTGAGACCCAGTACTTC. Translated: CASSVTGNGETQYF. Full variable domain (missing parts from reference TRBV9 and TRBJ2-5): DSGVTQTPKHLITATGQRVTLRCSPRSGDLSVYWYQQSLDQGLQFLIQYYNGEERAKGNILERFSAQQFPDLHSELNLSSLELGDSALYFCASSVTGNGETQYFGPGTRLLVL.

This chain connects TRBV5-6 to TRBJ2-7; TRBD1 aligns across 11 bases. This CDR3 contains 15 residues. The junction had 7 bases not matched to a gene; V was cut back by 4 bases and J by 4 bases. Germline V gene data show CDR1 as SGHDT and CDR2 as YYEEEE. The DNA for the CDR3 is TGTGCCAGCAGCACCGGGACAGGGGGTTTGTACGAGCAGTACTTC. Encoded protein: CASSTGTGGLYEQYF.

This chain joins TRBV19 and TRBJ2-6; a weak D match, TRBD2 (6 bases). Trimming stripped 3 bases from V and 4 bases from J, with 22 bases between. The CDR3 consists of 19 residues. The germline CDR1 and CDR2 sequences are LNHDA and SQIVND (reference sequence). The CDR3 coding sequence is TGTGCCAGTAGTATCCAACCGGGCAGGCCGGGGGTCGGGGCCAACGTCCTGACTTTC. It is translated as CASSIQPGRPGVGANVLTF.

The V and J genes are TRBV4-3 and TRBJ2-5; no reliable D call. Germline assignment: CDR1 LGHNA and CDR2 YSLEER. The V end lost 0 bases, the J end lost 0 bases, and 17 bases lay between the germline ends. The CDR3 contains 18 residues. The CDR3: CASSQERYGSINQETQYF. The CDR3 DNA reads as TGCGCCAGCAGCCAAGAACGGTACGGGTCAATCAACCAAGAGACCCAGTACTTC.

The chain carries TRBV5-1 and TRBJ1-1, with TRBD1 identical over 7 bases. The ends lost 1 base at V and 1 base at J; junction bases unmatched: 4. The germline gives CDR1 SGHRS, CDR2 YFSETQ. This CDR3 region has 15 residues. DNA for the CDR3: TGCGCCAGCAGCTTGTCAGGGGGTTCGAACACTGAAGCTTTCTTT. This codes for CASSLSGGSNTEAFF.

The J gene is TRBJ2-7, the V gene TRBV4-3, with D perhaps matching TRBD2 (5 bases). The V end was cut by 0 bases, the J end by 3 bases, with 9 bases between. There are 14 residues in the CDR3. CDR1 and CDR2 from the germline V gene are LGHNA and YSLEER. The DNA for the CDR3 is TGCGCCAGCAGCCAAGAGCACGGGGACTACGAGCAGTACTTC. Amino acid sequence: CASSQEHGDYEQYF.

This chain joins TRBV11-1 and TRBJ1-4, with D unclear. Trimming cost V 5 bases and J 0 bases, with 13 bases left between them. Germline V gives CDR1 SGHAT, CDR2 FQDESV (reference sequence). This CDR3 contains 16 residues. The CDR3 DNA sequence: TGTGCCAGCAGCAGAGACCCCGGGACAACTAATGAAAAACTGTTTTTT. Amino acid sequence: CASSRDPGTTNEKLFF.

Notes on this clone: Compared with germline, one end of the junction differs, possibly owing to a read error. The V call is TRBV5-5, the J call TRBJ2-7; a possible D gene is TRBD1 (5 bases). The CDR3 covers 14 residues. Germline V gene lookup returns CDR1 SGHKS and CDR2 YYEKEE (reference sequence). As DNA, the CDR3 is TGTGCCAGCAGATTGGAAGGGGTTGGCTCCGAGCAGTACTTC. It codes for CASRLEGVGSEQYF.

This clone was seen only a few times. CDR3 sequence reads: CAIRGDRMNTEAFF. In nucleotides, the CDR3 is TGTGCCATCAGGGGGGACAGGATGAACACTGAAGCTTTCTTT. The gene calls are TRBV10-3 and TRBJ1-1; TRBD1 aligns across 8 bases. Germline trimming cut 6 bases from V and 0 bases from J; bases unmatched to any gene: 3. Germline V gene lookup returns CDR1 ENHRY and CDR2 SYGVKD. The CDR3 runs 14 residues.